This T cell receptor (beta chain) was captured in a study of blood T cell repertoires in COVID-19. At the level of the study: Sources were T cells, B-cell-depleted T cells, or PBMCs; the material itself was cDNA or gDNA.

As handled by the study authors: By means of reference gene primer amplification, nucleated cell counts were estimated. The assay was immunoSEQ multiplex PCR, and TCRdb's table has in-frame clones only and misses some. D and trimming come from the DNA, and the V and J calls and clone size come from that table. The data hold roughly 140,000 clones, with roughly 88% observed a single time. The germline gives CDR1 SNHLY, CDR2 FYNNEI. This CDR3 spans 13 amino acids. With 7 bases removed from V and 4 bases from J, the gap between germline ends came to 11 bases. J is TRBJ1-5 and V is TRBV2; the D gene is possibly TRBD1 (6 bases). The sequence was obtained from a man between 60 and 75 years old with active or convalescent COVID-19. The sequenced material came from peripheral blood. The CDR3: CASKGQMNQPQHF. CDR3 nucleotide sequence: TGTGCCAGCAAGGGACAAATGAATCAGCCCCAGCATTTT.